Listed here are 26 T cell receptor beta chains from one sample, sequenced in a study of cytomegalovirus exposure and HLA in healthy donors. The table came from immunoSEQ multiplex PCR; TCRdb's copy has only in-frame clones and leaves some out. The table has roughly 57,000 clones, 93% seen once. Sequenced material: PBMCs. The receptors were gathered from a woman under 30 in good health and CMV-seropositive.

This chain uses TRBV5-4 with TRBJ1-1; 10 bases match TRBD1. The CDR3 sequence is 15 residues long. The V gene's germline CDR1 is SGHNT and CDR2 YYREEE (reference sequence). With V trimmed by 3 bases and J by 3 bases, 5 bases remained unmatched. The CDR3 DNA sequence: TGTGCCAGCAGCTACTCGACAGGGGGCCACACTGAAGCTTTCTTT. It translates to CASSYSTGGHTEAFF. The full variable domain, rest sourced from reference TRBV5-4 and TRBJ1-1, is ETGVTQSPTHLIKTRGQQVTLRCSSQSGHNTVSWYQQALGQGPQFIFQYYREEENGRGNFPPRFSGLQFPNYSSELNVNALELDDSALYLCASSYSTGGHTEAFFGQGTRLTVV.

The chain joins TRBV5-6 to TRBJ2-5; no clear D. V was cut by 3 bases and J by 2 bases, with 11 bases left in between. This CDR3 region has 14 residues. From germline, CDR1 is SGHDT and CDR2 YYEEEE. As DNA, the CDR3 is TGTGCCAGCAGCTCACCGGCGGAACAAGAGACCCAGTACTTC. Protein product: CASSSPAEQETQYF.

CDR3 sequence: CAISGTGRNYEQYF. The DNA of the CDR3 is TGTGCCATCAGTGGGACAGGGAGGAACTACGAGCAGTACTTC. J is TRBJ2-7 and V is TRBV10-3; 8 bases agree with TRBD1. The germline CDR1 and CDR2 sequences are ENHRY and SYGVKD. This CDR3 has 14 residues. With 4 bases clipped from V and 3 bases from J, the junction kept 5 bases outside the gene matches.

The V call is TRBV7-8, the J call TRBJ2-1; 8 bases are shared with TRBD2. The CDR3 is 16 amino acids. Germline loops: CDR1 SGHVS, CDR2 FQNEAQ. V shed 3 bases, J shed 7 bases, and the junction held 11 bases outside the gene matches. Here the CDR3 DNA reads TGTGCCAGCAGCTTTAGCCTAGCGGGCGTAGGGAATGAGCAGTTCTTC. Translated, it gives CASSFSLAGVGNEQFF. The entire variable domain, with the rest obtained from reference TRBV7-8 and TRBJ2-1, is as follows: GAGVSQSPRYKVAKRGQDVALRCDPISGHVSLFWYQQALGQGPEFLTYFQNEAQLDKSGLPSDRFFAERPEGSVSTLKIQRTQQEDSAVYLCASSFSLAGVGNEQFFGPGTRLTVL.

This chain links TRBV27 with TRBJ1-5; D unclear. This CDR3 contains 13 residues. CDR1 is MNHEY, CDR2 SMNVEV, per germline (reference sequence). V was clipped by 2 bases and J by 14 bases, with 16 bases between them. The DNA for the CDR3 is TGTGCCAGCAGTTTAAGATTCCTAAACCAGGAGCATTTT. Amino acids: CASSLRFLNQEHF.

The chain couples TRBV7-2 to TRBJ2-6, with D possibly matching TRBD2 (6 bases). V was clipped by 3 bases and J by 2 bases, with 14 bases between them. Looked up from germline, CDR1 is SGHTA and CDR2 is FQGNSA. This CDR3 has 17 residues. CDR3 region: CASSLGGPATGANVLTF. The CDR3 DNA reads as TGTGCCAGCAGCTTGGGGGGACCCGCCACTGGGGCCAACGTCCTGACTTTC.

The V call is TRBV28, the J call TRBJ1-5; D gene ambiguous. The CDR3 loop spans 13 amino acids. Germline-derived CDR1 and CDR2 are MDHEN and SYDVKM. V was clipped by 6 bases and J by 9 bases, with 15 bases between them. CDR3 in DNA: TGTGCCAGCAGACCCCCAGTCGAGGGGCCCCAGCATTTT. It is translated as CASRPPVEGPQHF.

This clone came up once. This chain uses TRBV13 with TRBJ1-2; maybe TRBD1 (5 bases). Trimming left V 7 bases short and J 1 base short, with 13 bases between. The CDR3 has 14 residues. Germline V CDR1 and CDR2: PRHDT, FYEKMQ (reference sequence). CDR3 nucleotide sequence: TGTGCCAGCAAAACAGGTCTTTTTAACTATGGCTACACCTTC. Translating it yields CASKTGLFNYGYTF.

The rearrangement links TRBV9 to TRBJ2-1; perhaps TRBD1 as D (5 bases). V was cut by 3 bases and J by 1 base, with 11 bases left in between. The CDR3 is made up of 15 amino acids. Looked up from germline, CDR1 is SGDLS and CDR2 is YYNGEE. CDR3 nucleotide sequence: TGTGCCAGCAGCGCCCCCCCAGGGTCCTACAATGAGCAGTTCTTC. Encoded protein: CASSAPPGSYNEQFF.

The rearrangement uses TRBV10-1 and TRBJ2-3, with D unresolved. Germline CDR1 reads WNHNN; CDR2 reads SYGVQD (reference sequence). CDR3 length: 17 amino acids. Trimming removed 2 bases at V and 1 base at J, with 16 bases between. The CDR3 DNA reads TGCGCCAGCAGTGAGAGCTCCAGCGCGTTCGGCACAGATACGCAGTATTTT. Protein sequence: CASSESSSAFGTDTQYF.

This CDR3 reads CASSAGTGRETQYF. CDR3 DNA sequence: TGTGCCAGCAGCGCCGGGACAGGGAGAGAGACCCAGTACTTC. This chain links TRBV11-3 with TRBJ2-5; 9 nucleotides agree with TRBD1. This CDR3 contains 14 residues. V was pared by 5 bases and J by 4 bases, with 5 bases of the junction left unmatched. The V gene's germline CDR1 is SGHNT and CDR2 YENEEA.

The chain links TRBV10-3 to TRBJ2-2; no definite D call. The germline V and J ends were trimmed by 10 bases and 0 bases, with 6 bases remaining between them. The CDR3 has 12 residues. CDR1 is ENHRY, CDR2 SYGVKD, per germline. The CDR3 bases are TGTGCCACGACATCGAACACCGGGGAGCTGTTTTTT. Protein sequence: CATTSNTGELFF.

The gene calls are TRBV27 and TRBJ2-3, with 11 bases that match TRBD2. The CDR3 consists of 21 residues. V lost 3 bases to trimming and J lost 5 bases; unmatched junction nucleotides: 22. Germline V gene data show CDR1 as MNHEY and CDR2 as SMNVEV (reference sequence). This chain's CDR3 is CASSLPPIAGGLTPSGDTQYF. The CDR3 nucleotides read TGTGCCAGCAGTTTGCCCCCAATAGCGGGGGGGCTTACCCCCTCGGGAGATACGCAGTATTTT.

V usage is TRBV6-9 and J usage is TRBJ1-6, with D unclear. This CDR3 spans 14 amino acids. Germline V lookup: CDR1 MNHGY, CDR2 SVAAGI. The ends were cut back, 4 bases at V and 0 bases at J, with 4 bases in the middle. This chain's CDR3 is CASSWSSYNSPLHF. The CDR3 DNA sequence: TGTGCCAGCAGTTGGAGCTCCTATAATTCACCCCTCCACTTT.

The V and J genes are TRBV7-9 and TRBJ2-7, with 11 positions matching TRBD1. After removal of 1 base from V and 1 base from J, the junction contained 6 bases not matched to a gene. CDR1 is SEHNR, CDR2 FQNEAQ, per germline (reference sequence). The CDR3 extends over 17 amino acids. The CDR3 bases are TGTGCCAGCAGCTTAGGAGCCGGGACAGGGGGTTCCTACGAGCAGTACTTC. Protein sequence: CASSLGAGTGGSYEQYF.

The V call is TRBV28, the J call TRBJ1-2; 7 bases align to TRBD1. The trim removed 2 bases at V and 3 bases at J, leaving 9 bases unmatched. The CDR3 totals 16 residues. The germline CDR1 and CDR2 sequences are MDHEN and SYDVKM. CDR3 amino acids: CASSLPQGGGDYGYTF. As DNA, the CDR3 is TGTGCCAGCAGTTTACCCCAAGGAGGGGGCGACTATGGCTACACCTTC.

The chain has TRBV19 and TRBJ1-3; D call uncertain. Trimming pared 6 bases from V and 0 bases from J, leaving 12 bases between. Germline V CDR1 and CDR2: LNHDA, SQIVND (reference sequence). This CDR3 has 15 amino acids. The CDR3 nucleotides read TGTGCCAGTAGGAGAGAGTTTAGCTCTGGAAACACCATATATTTT. It yields the protein CASRREFSSGNTIYF.

The count of this clone is one. This chain joins TRBV6-5 and TRBJ2-7, with TRBD2 as a possible D gene (6 bases). The CDR3 is 13 amino acids. Germline V gene lookup returns CDR1 MNHEY and CDR2 SVGAGI. V lost 10 bases to trimming and J lost 3 bases, with 16 bases between them. The CDR3 region has the DNA TGTGCCACCGCCCCTCGGGGGAACTACGAGCAGTACTTC. Protein sequence: CATAPRGNYEQYF.

The rearrangement uses TRBV18 and TRBJ1-1, with D possibly matching TRBD1 (6 bases). Germline V gene lookup returns CDR1 KGHSH and CDR2 LQKENI. This CDR3 region has 16 residues. The V gene lost 0 bases and the J gene lost 4 bases, with 15 bases spanning the gap. The CDR3 DNA reads TGTGCCAGCTCACCACCGAGCGGGGGCGACGGCACTGAAGCTTTCTTT. Translated: CASSPPSGGDGTEAFF.

The V call is TRBV25-1, the J call TRBJ2-5; 7 positions agree with TRBD1. This CDR3 comprises 12 residues. Per germline, CDR1 MGHDK and CDR2 SYGVNS. Losses at the gene ends were 8 bases for V and 5 bases for J; bases not matched to a gene: 5. In nucleotides, the CDR3 is TGTGCCAGCCGGGACAGATACGAGACCCAGTACTTC. It specifies CASRDRYETQYF.

The chain is built from TRBV28 and TRBJ1-6, with D possibly matching TRBD1 (6 bases). The CDR3 extends over 15 amino acids. Trimming cost V 4 bases and J 10 bases, with 17 bases left between them. CDR1 and CDR2 from the germline V gene are MDHEN and SYDVKM. CDR3 region: CASSSTYRAGSPLHF. The CDR3 DNA follows: TGTGCCAGCAGTTCAACCTACAGGGCTGGATCACCCCTCCACTTT. Combining the CDR3 with reference TRBV28 and TRBJ1-6 gives the whole variable domain DVKVTQSSRYLVKRTGEKVFLECVQDMDHENMFWYRQDPGLGLRLIYFSYDVKMKEKGDIPEGYSVSREKKERFSLILESASTNQTSMYLCASSSTYRAGSPLHFGNGTRLTVT.

The chain is built from TRBV19 and TRBJ2-7; 7 bases line up with TRBD2. Germline CDR1 is LNHDA and CDR2 is SQIVND (reference sequence). This CDR3 is 15 amino acids long. V gave up 5 bases and J gave up 3 bases; unmatched junction bases: 10. The CDR3 coding sequence is TGTGCCAGTAGTCGCCCACGGGGGGACCACTACGAGCAGTACTTC. This gives the protein CASSRPRGDHYEQYF.

V is TRBV7-8 and J is TRBJ1-2, with 12 bases lining up with TRBD1. Germline loops: CDR1 SGHVS, CDR2 FQNEAQ. There are 18 residues in the CDR3. The V gene end was trimmed by 3 bases and the J gene end by 8 bases; junction bases not matched to a gene: 16. CDR3 DNA: TGTGCCAGCAGCTTCGAACGCGCCGGGACAGGGGGCTTTCACGGCTACACCTTC. Translating gives CASSFERAGTGGFHGYTF.

The chain has TRBV18 and TRBJ2-7, with TRBD1 identical over 7 bases. V lost 2 bases, J lost 7 bases, and 11 bases stayed unmatched. The germline gives CDR1 KGHSH, CDR2 LQKENI. The CDR3 has 15 residues. CDR3 coding DNA: TGTGCCAGCTCACCAGGATTAAACAGGGGTCGGGAGCAGTACTTC. This translates into CASSPGLNRGREQYF. Complete variable domain (other parts from reference TRBV18 and TRBJ2-7): NAGVMQNPRHLVRRRGQEARLRCSPMKGHSHVYWYRQLPEEGLKFMVYLQKENIIDESGMPKERFSAEFPKEGPSILRIQQVVRGDSAAYFCASSPGLNRGREQYFGPGTRLTVT.

This rearrangement joins TRBV7-9 to TRBJ2-7, with 7 nucleotides matching TRBD1. This CDR3 is 12 amino acids long. Germline CDR1 reads SEHNR; CDR2 reads FQNEAQ (reference sequence). With 2 bases clipped from V and 5 bases from J, the junction kept 0 bases outside the gene matches. The CDR3 region is CASSLTGDEQYF. As DNA, the CDR3 is TGTGCCAGCAGCTTAACAGGGGACGAGCAGTACTTC.

This chain uses TRBV12-5 with TRBJ1-1; no definite D call. The germline V and J ends were trimmed by 7 bases and 0 bases, with 9 bases remaining between them. CDR1 is LGHNT, CDR2 FRNRAP, per germline. This CDR3 is 13 amino acids long. The DNA of the CDR3 is TGTGCTAGTGTGGCCCTCATGAACACTGAAGCTTTCTTT. Translating gives CASVALMNTEAFF.